A selection of T cell receptor beta chains follows, all from one sample in a study of shared clonotypes between healthy human individuals. Produced via immunoSEQ multiplex PCR; TCRdb's table is partial and in-frame only. This table holds millions of clones, around 94% found once. Sequences were obtained from naive CD4+ T cells sorted from blood. The receptors stem from a man aged 18 to 30 in good health. The CDR3 runs from the conserved cysteine through the conserved F or W. The D gene is left open where the match is weak. Size tells how often a clone was seen (once, few, many) or the class of an expanded clone, and some rows leave it out.

clone size,V gene,J gene,D gene,CDR3 DNA,CDR3 protein
-,TRBV10-3,TRBJ2-7,-,TGTGCCATCAGTGACGGCTCCTACGAGCAGTACTTC,CAISDGSYEQYF
few,TRBV10-2,TRBJ2-7,TRBD2,TGCGCCAGCCTCGGGGGGGGCGCCTACGAGCAGTACTTC,CASLGGGAYEQYF
once,TRBV2,TRBJ1-4,-,TGTGCCAGCAGTGTTCCGAGGGGTGAAAAACTGTTTTTT,CASSVPRGEKLFF
-,TRBV6-1,TRBJ2-2,-,TGTGCCAGCAGTGACATCAGGGAATCGAACACCGGGGAGCTGTTTTTT,CASSDIRESNTGELFF
-,TRBV2,TRBJ1-4,-,TGTGCCAGCAGGCAGCTGGTCAGGGTCCAAAAACTGTTTTTT,CASRQLVRVQKLFF
-,TRBV7-2,TRBJ2-5,-,TGTGCCAGCAGCTTGGACCGGGACCCCCGGAACTTC,CASSLDRDPRNF
few,TRBV6-6,TRBJ1-2,TRBD1,TGTGCCAGCAGTCTCGGACAGGGTGGTGGCTACACCTTC,CASSLGQGGGYTF
-,TRBV11-2,TRBJ1-4,TRBD1,TGTGCCAGCAGCTTGGAAGGACAGGGGGCCGTTGCAACTAATGAAAAACTGTTTTTT,CASSLEGQGAVATNEKLFF
-,TRBV5-1,TRBJ2-1,-,TGCGCCAGCAGCCTACCACTTGTAGATGAGCAGTTCTTC,CASSLPLVDEQFF
-,TRBV15,TRBJ2-4,-,TGTGCCACCAGCAGCCGGACGGGACTGGCCAAAAACATTCAGTACTTC,CATSSRTGLAKNIQYF
-,TRBV10-3,TRBJ2-5,-,TGTGCCATCAGCGAGGGGGGGCTGGAGACCCAGTACTTC,CAISEGGLETQYF
-,TRBV7-2,TRBJ1-5,-,TGTGCCAGCAGCTTAGGTTACGGGCTTAATCAGCCCCAGCATTTT,CASSLGYGLNQPQHF
-,TRBV9,TRBJ2-3,-,TGTGCCAGCAGCGGGGACTCAGATACGCAGTATTTT,CASSGDSDTQYF
-,TRBV19,TRBJ2-7,TRBD1,TGTGCCAGTAGTGTACAGGGGGGCTCCTACGAGCAGTACTTC,CASSVQGGSYEQYF
-,TRBV5-1,TRBJ2-7,TRBD2,TGCGCCAGCAGCCTAGCAGCGGGGGGGAGCTACGAGCAGTACTTC,CASSLAAGGSYEQYF
-,TRBV2,TRBJ1-4,-,TGTGCCAGCAGAACCGGACAGCTTAATGAAAAACTGTTTTTT,CASRTGQLNEKLFF
-,TRBV9,TRBJ1-2,-,TGTGCCAGCGGGGGGAGCTACACCTTC,CASGGSYTF
once,TRBV27,TRBJ2-7,-,TGTGCCAGCAAACCGCACAGGGCCACCTACGAGCAGTACTTC,CASKPHRATYEQYF
-,TRBV7-9,TRBJ1-2,TRBD1,TGTGCCAGCACCCCCGGGACAGGCCTAGCTAACTATGGCTACACCTTC,CASTPGTGLANYGYTF
-,TRBV4-1,TRBJ1-2,-,TGCGCCAGCAGCCCCGGGGTCAGTATTAACTATGGCTACACCTTC,CASSPGVSINYGYTF
-,TRBV5-1,TRBJ1-3,-,TGCGCCAGCAGCTTGGGGACAGAGACCTCTGGAAACACCATATATTTT,CASSLGTETSGNTIYF
-,TRBV18,TRBJ1-2,-,TGTGCCAGCTCACCCCGGGACAACTATGGCTACACCTTC,CASSPRDNYGYTF
-,TRBV11-1,TRBJ2-1,TRBD2,TGTGCCAGCAGCCGAAGCGGGGGGGCCTACAATGAGCAGTTCTTC,CASSRSGGAYNEQFF
-,TRBV10-1,TRBJ1-3,TRBD1,TGCGCCAGCACGCCCTTCACCGGGACAGGCCATTCTTACCTCTCTGGAAACACCATATATTTT,CASTPFTGTGHSYLSGNTIYF
-,TRBV10-2,TRBJ2-7,-,TGCGCCAGCAGTGAGTCGGTGCAGTTGTTGCAGTACTTC,CASSESVQLLQYF
-,TRBV18,TRBJ2-7,-,TGTGCCAGCTCAGGGGGCGGAATCGTCTACGAGCAGTACTTC,CASSGGGIVYEQYF
-,TRBV5-1,TRBJ2-6,-,TGCGCCAGCAGCTTGGGGTACGATGGGGCCAACGTCCTGACTTTC,CASSLGYDGANVLTF
-,TRBV29-1,TRBJ1-2,-,TGCAGCGCTGTGGGGGGGTACGGCTACACCTTC,CSAVGGYGYTF
-,TRBV5-3,TRBJ1-1,TRBD1,TGTGCCAGAAGGTCCTACAGGGGTAGGGTCACTGAAGCTTTCTTT,CARRSYRGRVTEAFF